This record looks at one TCR beta chain sequence and its context. The entry originates in a study of control samples from healthy donors and cancer patients. Assay used: immunoSEQ multiplex PCR; TCRdb lists only in-frame clones, some missing. Of about 130,000 clones listed, roughly 90% are singletons. Trimming took off 6 bases at V and 1 base at J, with 15 bases between the two ends. CDR3 length: 15 amino acids. The germline gives CDR1 MNHEY, CDR2 SVGAGI. Sequencing was done on a sample of blood. The rearrangement joins TRBV6-5 to TRBJ1-1, with unresolved D. The TCR was taken from a man between 18 and 35 years old in good health. In nucleotides, the CDR3 is TGTGCCAGCAGCACCTCGACAAGGACGAACACTGAAGCTTTCTTT. This translates into CASSTSTRTNTEAFF.